The 21 T cell receptor beta chains below were found in one sample sequenced in a study of shared clonotypes between healthy human individuals. Produced via immunoSEQ multiplex PCR; TCRdb's table is partial and in-frame only. This table has millions of clones, over 85% appearing once. The sample consisted of naive CD4+ T cells sorted from blood. The subset here: CD45RA+ positively selected. Every receptor here comes from a young man in good health.

The chain employs TRBV7-2 and TRBJ2-3; 8 bases fit TRBD1. Germline loops: CDR1 SGHTA, CDR2 FQGNSA. The CDR3 covers 16 residues. Trimming cost V 5 bases and J 3 bases; bases outside gene matches: 10. The CDR3 region has the DNA TGTGCCAGCAGCCTAATTGGGACAGGCGGTACAGATACGCAGTATTTT. It encodes CASSLIGTGGTDTQYF.

The chain carries TRBV29-1 and TRBJ2-1, with 8 bases matching TRBD2. The V gene's germline CDR1 is SQVTM and CDR2 ANQGSEA. The length of the CDR3 is 11 residues. The V gene end was trimmed by 7 bases and the J gene end by 9 bases; junction bases not matched to a gene: 5. This CDR3 is CSGGGLGEQFF. The CDR3 region has the DNA TGCAGCGGGGGGGGACTAGGTGAGCAGTTCTTC.

Comment on this clone: The identical CDR3 is also encoded by other nucleotide sequences in the sample. The rearrangement links TRBV2 to TRBJ2-3, with a weak D call TRBD2 (6 bases). Trimming stripped 6 bases from V and 6 bases from J, with 10 bases between. Germline V CDR1 and CDR2: SNHLY, FYNNEI. The CDR3 sequence is 12 residues long. This CDR3 reads CASRGGADTQYF. CDR3 nucleotides: TGTGCCAGCAGGGGCGGGGCTGATACGCAGTATTTT.

The chain couples TRBV9 to TRBJ2-2; 7 bases line up with TRBD2. Germline V gives CDR1 SGDLS, CDR2 YYNGEE. Germline trimming cut 0 bases from V and 4 bases from J; bases unmatched to any gene: 9. The CDR3 length is 17 residues. The CDR3 loop is CASSVGGGRFGTGELFF. The CDR3 coding sequence is TGTGCCAGCAGCGTAGGGGGAGGGCGATTCGGCACCGGGGAGCTGTTTTTT. Supplemented by reference TRBV9 and TRBJ2-2, the full variable domain reads DSGVTQTPKHLITATGQRVTLRCSPRSGDLSVYWYQQSLDQGLQFLIQYYNGEERAKGNILERFSAQQFPDLHSELNLSSLELGDSALYFCASSVGGGRFGTGELFFGEGSRLTVL.

J is TRBJ2-5 and V is TRBV28; 9 bases line up with TRBD2. CDR3 length: 15 amino acids. Germline-derived CDR1 and CDR2 are MDHEN and SYDVKM. V was pared by 2 bases and J by 4 bases, with 5 bases of the junction left unmatched. The CDR3: CASSLAGGRGETQYF. CDR3 nucleotides: TGTGCCAGCAGTTTAGCGGGAGGGCGGGGAGAGACCCAGTACTTC.

V usage is TRBV19 and J usage is TRBJ1-4; the match to TRBD1 covers 9 bases. J gave up 2 bases and V 6 bases, and 7 bases lay outside the gene matches. Looked up from germline, CDR1 is LNHDA and CDR2 is SQIVND (reference sequence). The CDR3 totals 16 residues. CDR3 protein: CASRRTGGSTNEKLFF. In DNA, the CDR3 is TGTGCCAGTAGGAGAACAGGGGGCTCTACTAATGAAAAACTGTTTTTT. Variable domain in full (rest from reference TRBV19 and TRBJ1-4): DGGITQSPKYLFRKEGQNVTLSCEQNLNHDAMYWYRQDPGQGLRLIYYSQIVNDFQKGDIAEGYSVSREKKESFPLTVTSAQKNPTAFYLCASRRTGGSTNEKLFFGSGTQLSVL.

CDR3 residues: CASSQLGDQETQYF. The CDR3 nucleotides read TGCGCCAGCAGCCAGTTAGGGGACCAAGAGACCCAGTACTTC. V and J are TRBV5-1 and TRBJ2-5; D possibly corresponds to TRBD1 (5 bases). The V end lost 4 bases, the J end lost 0 bases, and 10 bases lay between the germline ends. The CDR3 extends over 14 amino acids. Germline CDR1 SGHRS, CDR2 YFSETQ.

V gene TRBV6-1 combines with J gene TRBJ2-3; 8 bases fit TRBD1. CDR3 length: 19 amino acids. V shed 3 bases, J shed 0 bases, and the junction held 14 bases outside the gene matches. Germline V gene lookup returns CDR1 MNHNS and CDR2 SASEGT. DNA for the CDR3: TGTGCCAGCAGTGAGTACGACAGGGGATCCTGGCCTAGCACAGATACGCAGTATTTT. Translated: CASSEYDRGSWPSTDTQYF.

This clone was counted a single time. The chain recombines TRBV5-1 with TRBJ1-1; no reliable D call. Per germline, CDR1 SGHRS and CDR2 YFSETQ. The CDR3 length is 14 residues. V gave up 1 base and J gave up 7 bases, with 14 bases separating them. This CDR3 is CASSLTSSLFEAFF. In DNA, the CDR3 is TGCGCCAGCAGCTTGACCAGCAGCTTGTTTGAAGCTTTCTTT.

V and J are TRBV5-1 and TRBJ2-5; D possibly uses TRBD1 or TRBD2 (5 bases each). V lost 0 bases, J lost 5 bases, and 8 bases lay in between. From germline, CDR1 is SGHRS and CDR2 YFSETQ. The CDR3 is 13 residues long. CDR3 DNA sequence: TGCGCCAGCAGCTTGGTCGGGGCGGAGACCCAGTACTTC. Amino acid sequence: CASSLVGAETQYF.

This chain connects TRBV28 to TRBJ1-5, with D maybe TRBD1 (6 bases). CDR3 length equals 13 residues. The V gene lost 6 bases and the J gene lost 4 bases, with 10 bases spanning the gap. The germline V gene has CDR1 MDHEN and CDR2 SYDVKM. CDR3 DNA sequence: TGTGCCAGCAGATTGGGGGCTAATCAGCCCCAGCATTTT. This translates into CASRLGANQPQHF.

The rearrangement links TRBV18 to TRBJ1-6, with TRBD1 matching over 7 bases. Looked up from germline, CDR1 is KGHSH and CDR2 is LQKENI. The CDR3 is 16 amino acids. V gave up 2 bases and J gave up 7 bases; unmatched junction bases: 8. CDR3 in DNA: TGTGCCAGCTCACCATTTGAGACAGGGCCCAATTCACCCCTCCACTTT. It encodes CASSPFETGPNSPLHF. The full variable domain, in which reference TRBV18 and TRBJ1-6 provide the parts outside the CDR3, is NAGVMQNPRHLVRRRGQEARLRCSPMKGHSHVYWYRQLPEEGLKFMVYLQKENIIDESGMPKERFSAEFPKEGPSILRIQQVVRGDSAAYFCASSPFETGPNSPLHFGNGTRLTVT.

The chain joins TRBV5-1 to TRBJ1-2, with unresolved D. The length of the CDR3 is 14 residues. Trimming left V 0 bases short and J 6 bases short, with 12 bases between. Germline V gives CDR1 SGHRS, CDR2 YFSETQ. CDR3 in DNA: TGCGCCAGCAGCTTGGCCGAAGGTTTAAATGGCTACACCTTC. Translated, it gives CASSLAEGLNGYTF.

The chain is built from TRBV4-3 and TRBJ2-7; 7 bases align to TRBD2. V dropped 5 bases and J dropped 0; count of bases not matched to a gene: 10. This CDR3 is 16 amino acids long. Per the germline V gene, CDR1 is LGHNA and CDR2 is YSLEER. The CDR3 DNA sequence: TGCGCCAGCAGCGAGGCCCTAGCGGCCAGCTCCTACGAGCAGTACTTC. Encoded protein: CASSEALAASSYEQYF.

This chain joins TRBV30 and TRBJ2-1; a weak D match, TRBD2 (6 bases). From germline, CDR1 is GTSNPN and CDR2 SVGIG (reference sequence). This CDR3 is built from 16 residues. The V end was cut by 2 bases, the J end by 13 bases, with 27 bases between. CDR3 sequence reads: CAWSSSVPGAGKGQFF. The CDR3, as DNA: TGTGCCTGGAGTTCGAGTGTGCCGGGAGCCGGGAAGGGACAGTTCTTC.

This chain links TRBV19 with TRBJ1-2; no reliable D call. The ends were cut back, 1 base at V and 7 bases at J, with 22 bases in the middle. The CDR3 totals 17 residues. CDR1 and CDR2 (germline): LNHDA, SQIVND (reference sequence). The CDR3 here is CASSIGQGSGDAFGYTF. CDR3 nucleotides: TGTGCCAGTAGTATAGGACAAGGTTCCGGCGACGCCTTTGGCTACACCTTC.

V and J are TRBV19 and TRBJ2-1; TRBD2 agrees at 13 bases. Unmatched junction bases numbered 7, after V lost 5 bases and J lost 6 bases. CDR3 length: 16 amino acids. Germline CDR1 LNHDA, CDR2 SQIVND (reference sequence). The CDR3 DNA reads as TGTGCCAGTAGTGCCTGGACTAGCGGGAGAAGCAATGAGCAGTTCTTC. This gives the protein CASSAWTSGRSNEQFF.

J is TRBJ2-3 and V is TRBV18, with 9 positions matching TRBD1. Germline V lookup: CDR1 KGHSH, CDR2 LQKENI. J lost 4 bases, V lost 6 bases, and 5 bases had no gene match. The CDR3 extends over 14 amino acids. CDR3 nucleotides: TGTGCCAGCTCGCAGGACAGGGGCCCAGATACGCAGTATTTT. As protein: CASSQDRGPDTQYF.

The chain uses TRBV2 and TRBJ1-1; perhaps TRBD1 as D (5 bases). Germline CDR1 and CDR2: SNHLY and FYNNEI. Trimming pared 6 bases from V and 8 bases from J, leaving 19 bases between. This CDR3 is 14 amino acids long. The CDR3 sequence is CASRETGTAKEAFF. The CDR3, as DNA: TGTGCCAGCAGGGAAACCGGGACCGCTAAAGAAGCTTTCTTT.

Comments on this clone: The same CDR3 can be traced to other DNA sequences in this sample. J is TRBJ2-3 and V is TRBV9, with TRBD1 as a possible D gene (6 bases). Germline CDR1 is SGDLS and CDR2 is YYNGEE. The germline V and J ends were trimmed by 2 bases and 2 bases, with 9 bases remaining between them. The CDR3 runs to 14 residues. The CDR3: CASSVGQFTDTQYF. The CDR3 DNA reads TGTGCCAGCAGCGTCGGACAGTTCACAGATACGCAGTATTTT.

The chain couples TRBV6-6 to TRBJ1-2, with D possibly matching TRBD1 (6 bases). The germline gives CDR1 MNHNY, CDR2 SVGAGI (reference sequence). The CDR3 length is 13 residues. Trimming stripped 6 bases from V and 8 bases from J, with 16 bases between. CDR3 nucleotide sequence: TGTGCCAGCAGAACCTCAGGGGTCGGGGGCTACACCTTC. Protein: CASRTSGVGGYTF.